This T cell receptor (beta chain) came from a study of read filtering for tumor transcriptome and immune sequencing. Findings and limits, study-wide: IR-seq and RNA-seq agreed better without single-read clonotypes.

Trimming took off 1 base at V and 5 bases at J, with 14 bases between the two ends. Germline V gene lookup returns CDR1 MGHRA and CDR2 YSYEKL. CDR3 length: 15 amino acids. The library was built from about 400 ng RNA with molecular barcoded adaptors for alpha/delta and beta/gamma chains. TCRdb re-called the reads through MiXCR, storing one row per CDR3 protein. The sample holds 60,000 or so distinct CDR3 sequences, about 19% seen once. This clonotype has only one observation. No antigen is known for it. A read error may be the cause here, since a much bigger clone is one base away. This chain connects TRBV4-1 to TRBJ2-5; possible D gene TRBD1, 6 bases. The TCR sequence derives from a donor older than 35 with multiple myeloma. The sequencing sample was made of a population of CD138-negative cells sorted from bone marrow. CDR3 bases: TGCGCCAGCAGCCAAGCAGACAGGACGGGGGAGACCCAGTACTTC. Its protein is CASSQADRTGETQYF.